The clone carrying this TCR beta chain was seen repeatedly, ten times or more. This record belongs to a study of spatial heterogeneity in lung cancer. TCRdb ran MiXCR on the 5' RACE reads and lists one entry per CDR3 protein. The sample has tens of thousands of distinct CDR3 sequences; roughly 15% are singletons. The CDR3 runs 12 residues. Trimming left V 3 bases short and J 8 bases short, with 10 bases between. Per the germline V gene, CDR1 is LNHNV and CDR2 is YYDKDF (reference sequence). Indicated time point: sample taken at primary tumor resection. Material for sequencing was whole RNA from tumor, nontumor lung or frozen PBMC, left unsorted.

The receptor's source is a male donor with early-stage non-small cell lung cancer. The input for sequencing was PBMCs, taken at surgery. The chain has TRBV15 and TRBJ1-1; possibly TRBD1 for D (6 bases). CDR3 bases: TGTGCCACCAGCAGGGGTGGGACAGAAGCTTTCTTT. This gives the protein CATSRGGTEAFF. The full variable domain, in which reference TRBV15 and TRBJ1-1 provide the parts outside the CDR3, is DAMVIQNPRYQVTQFGKPVTLSCSQTLNHNVMYWYQQKSSQAPKLLFHYYDKDFNNEADTPDNFQSRRPNTSFCFLDIRSPGLGDTAMYLCATSRGGTEAFFGQGTRLTVV.